Listed below are T cell receptor beta chains from one sample, sequenced in a study of blood T cell repertoires in COVID-19. Only in-frame clones appear in the TCRdb table, and some are missing; sequencing was by immunoSEQ multiplex PCR. The sample lists around 320,000 clones, roughly 90% occurring once. Sample: PBMCs or T cells enriched from blood (not recorded which). These receptors were collected from a woman in her 30s who had been exposed to COVID-19. Each CDR3 is given with its conserved first and last residue. The order of the fields is J gene, V gene, D gene, clone size, CDR3 length, CDR3 DNA, CDR3 protein. The D gene is left open where the match is weak. Clone size, where shown, is once, few, many, or a class for clones that have expanded.

J: TRBJ1-5
V: TRBV7-9
D: TRBD1
size: once
length: 16
DNA: TGTGCCAGCAGCTTAGAACGACAGGGTACCAATCAGCCCCAGCATTTT
CDR3: CASSLERQGTNQPQHF

J: TRBJ1-1
V: TRBV7-9
D: -
size: -
length: 14
DNA: TGTGCCAGCAGCTTAGCCTTCAGGAACACTGAAGCTTTCTTT
CDR3: CASSLAFRNTEAFF

J: TRBJ1-5
V: TRBV19
D: -
size: -
length: 14
DNA: TGTGCCAGTAGTATCAAGGGGAGCAATCAGCCCCAGCATTTT
CDR3: CASSIKGSNQPQHF

J: TRBJ1-3
V: TRBV15
D: -
size: -
length: 13
DNA: TGTGCCACCCGAGATACTTCTGGAAACACCATATATTTT
CDR3: CATRDTSGNTIYF

J: TRBJ1-2
V: TRBV28
D: TRBD1
size: once
length: 17
DNA: TGTGCCAGCAGTTCTCCCCGGACAGGGGGCAACCTCTATGGCTACACCTTC
CDR3: CASSSPRTGGNLYGYTF

J: TRBJ1-1
V: TRBV6-5
D: TRBD1
size: once
length: 14
DNA: TGTGCCAGCAGCCTTATTGGACAGGGGGCTTTAAAGAGTTTT
CDR3: CASSLIGQGALKSF

J: TRBJ2-7
V: TRBV18
D: TRBD1
size: -
length: 13
DNA: TGTGCCAGCTCATACGGACAGGGTTACGAGCAGTACTTC
CDR3: CASSYGQGYEQYF

J: TRBJ2-7
V: TRBV27
D: -
size: -
length: 12
DNA: TGTGCCAGCAGCCGAACAAACTACGAGCAGTACTTC
CDR3: CASSRTNYEQYF

J: TRBJ2-4
V: TRBV15
D: TRBD1
size: -
length: 16
DNA: TGTGCCACCAGCAGAGGAATACAGGGGGCCAAAAACATTCAGTACTTC
CDR3: CATSRGIQGAKNIQYF

J: TRBJ2-3
V: TRBV4-2
D: TRBD2
size: once
length: 15
DNA: TGTGCCAGCAGCCAAGAGGCGGGGGACGTAGCTCCGCAGTATTTT
CDR3: CASSQEAGDVAPQYF

J: TRBJ2-3
V: TRBV9
D: -
size: -
length: 13
DNA: TGTGCCAGCAGCGTAGAAACGGCAGATACGCAGTATTTT
CDR3: CASSVETADTQYF

J: TRBJ1-3
V: TRBV6-5
D: TRBD1
size: -
length: 15
DNA: TGTGCCAGCAGTTACGACGGGACAGCCGGAAACACCATATATTTT
CDR3: CASSYDGTAGNTIYF

J: TRBJ1-4
V: TRBV19
D: -
size: -
length: 14
DNA: TGTGCCAGTCGCTCGGGGGGCCATAATGAAAAACTGTTTTTT
CDR3: CASRSGGHNEKLFF

J: TRBJ1-2
V: TRBV5-1
D: -
size: -
length: 15
DNA: TGCGCCAGCAGCTTGGAGTGGACAGACAACTATGGCTACACCTTC
CDR3: CASSLEWTDNYGYTF

J: TRBJ2-2
V: TRBV6-2/TRBV6-3
D: -
size: once
length: 16
DNA: TGTGCCAGCAGTTACCCCGACAGGTTTGTGACCGGGGAGCTGTTTTTT
CDR3: CASSYPDRFVTGELFF

J: TRBJ1-1
V: TRBV7-8
D: -
size: -
length: 14
DNA: TGTGCCAGCAGCCCCTTCGACCTAGGGGGTGAAGCTTTCTTT
CDR3: CASSPFDLGGEAFF

J: TRBJ2-2
V: TRBV15
D: -
size: -
length: 12
DNA: TGTGCCACCAGCAGATATACCGGGGAGCTGTTTTTT
CDR3: CATSRYTGELFF

J: TRBJ1-6
V: TRBV5-1
D: TRBD1
size: -
length: 15
DNA: TGCGCCAGCAGCGGACAGGCCGTCCAGGGGTCACCCCTCCACTTT
CDR3: CASSGQAVQGSPLHF

J: TRBJ1-4
V: TRBV27
D: TRBD1
size: -
length: 18
DNA: TGTGCCAGCAGGGGTTCGGGACAGGGTTTTTCAACTAATGAAAAACTGTTTTTT
CDR3: CASRGSGQGFSTNEKLFF

J: TRBJ2-6
V: TRBV3-1/TRBV3-2
D: -
size: -
length: 16
DNA: TGTGCCAGCAGCCAAGATTGGGGGCGTGGGGCCAACGTCCTGACTTTC
CDR3: CASSQDWGRGANVLTF

J: TRBJ1-1
V: TRBV27
D: TRBD1
size: -
length: 15
DNA: TGTGCCAGCAGTTTAGGACAGGGGATGAACACTGAAGCTTTCTTT
CDR3: CASSLGQGMNTEAFF

J: TRBJ2-2
V: TRBV6-5
D: -
size: -
length: 16
DNA: TGTGCCAGCAGTTCAGGACACTTCGCGAACACCGGGGAGCTGTTTTTT
CDR3: CASSSGHFANTGELFF

J: TRBJ1-2
V: TRBV3-1/TRBV3-2
D: TRBD1
size: -
length: 12
DNA: TGTGCCAGCAGCCACCCCTTGGGACAGGGAGCCTTC
CDR3: CASSHPLGQGAF

J: TRBJ2-5
V: TRBV3-1/TRBV3-2
D: -
size: -
length: 13
DNA: TGTGCCAGCAGCGGCGGGGTTCAAGAGACCCAGTACTTC
CDR3: CASSGGVQETQYF

J: TRBJ1-1
V: TRBV18
D: -
size: once
length: 15
DNA: TGTGCCAGCTCACCAGGGGGAGGCTTGAACACTGAAGCTTTCTTT
CDR3: CASSPGGGLNTEAFF

J: TRBJ1-4
V: TRBV10-3
D: -
size: -
length: 14
DNA: TGTGCCATCAGCGGCAACGGGGGTAATGAAAAACTGTTTTTT
CDR3: CAISGNGGNEKLFF

J: TRBJ2-1
V: TRBV6-5
D: -
size: -
length: 14
DNA: TGTGCCAGCACCTTACGTGGGGGGATGGGTGAGCAGTTCTTC
CDR3: CASTLRGGMGEQFF

J: TRBJ1-1
V: TRBV7-2
D: -
size: -
length: 11
DNA: TGTGCCAGCAGCCCACAGGGTGAAGCTTTCTTT
CDR3: CASSPQGEAFF

J: TRBJ2-5
V: TRBV27
D: TRBD2
size: -
length: 14
DNA: TGTGCCAGTTGTCGGCTAGCGGGGGGAGAGACCCAGTACTTC
CDR3: CASCRLAGGETQYF

J: TRBJ2-7
V: TRBV4-1
D: TRBD1
size: once
length: 18
DNA: TGCGCCAGCAGCCAAGTTGTCTATCGGGACAGGTTGACCTACGAGCAGTACTTC
CDR3: CASSQVVYRDRLTYEQYF

J: TRBJ1-2
V: TRBV6-5
D: -
size: once
length: 15
DNA: TGTGCCAGCAGTTACGGGTGGACGGGAGGCTATGGCTACACCTTC
CDR3: CASSYGWTGGYGYTF

J: TRBJ1-1
V: TRBV4-2
D: TRBD1
size: -
length: 14
DNA: TGTGCCAGCAGCCACGGGACAGGGATCACTGAAGCTTTCTTT
CDR3: CASSHGTGITEAFF

J: TRBJ2-7
V: TRBV19
D: -
size: -
length: 14
DNA: TGTGCCAGCCGCCCCGGACACGCTTCCTACGAGCAGTACTTC
CDR3: CASRPGHASYEQYF

J: TRBJ1-4
V: TRBV2
D: -
size: once
length: 15
DNA: TGTGCCAGCACCGCACAGGGAACTCCTAATGAAAAACTGTTTTTT
CDR3: CASTAQGTPNEKLFF

J: TRBJ2-2
V: TRBV7-9
D: -
size: -
length: 11
DNA: TGTGCCGGGCCGGTCACCGGGGAGCTGTTTTTT
CDR3: CAGPVTGELFF

J: TRBJ1-2
V: TRBV5-8
D: -
size: -
length: 13
DNA: TGTGCCAGCAGCTTGTCCAGAAACTATGGCTACACCTTC
CDR3: CASSLSRNYGYTF

J: TRBJ2-1
V: TRBV5-4
D: -
size: -
length: 15
DNA: TGTGCCAGCAGCTTGGCGCAGCGGGCCTACAATGAGCAGTTCTTC
CDR3: CASSLAQRAYNEQFF

J: TRBJ2-2
V: TRBV5-1
D: -
size: -
length: 15
DNA: TGCGCCAGCAGCTCGACTGGCGCGAACACCGGGGAGCTGTTTTTT
CDR3: CASSSTGANTGELFF

J: TRBJ1-5
V: TRBV2
D: -
size: -
length: 15
DNA: TGTGCCAGCAGTGGCAGGGTGGCAAGCAATCAGCCCCAGCATTTT
CDR3: CASSGRVASNQPQHF

J: TRBJ2-5
V: TRBV19
D: TRBD1
size: -
length: 12
DNA: TGTGCCAGTAGCAAACAGGGGGAGACCCAGTACTTC
CDR3: CASSKQGETQYF

J: TRBJ1-1
V: TRBV20-1
D: TRBD1
size: -
length: 11
DNA: TGCAGTGCTAGGAAGGGACAGGGGGCTTTCTTT
CDR3: CSARKGQGAFF

J: TRBJ1-3
V: TRBV5-6
D: TRBD1
size: -
length: 15
DNA: TGTGCCAGCAGCCCGCTGACAGGGTCTGGAAACACCATATATTTT
CDR3: CASSPLTGSGNTIYF

J: TRBJ1-2
V: TRBV5-1
D: -
size: -
length: 13
DNA: TGCGCCAGCAGCCAAGACAGTGGACGGCTTCCATTCTTC
CDR3: CASSQDSGRLPFF

J: TRBJ1-6
V: TRBV19
D: TRBD1
size: -
length: 16
DNA: TGTGCCAGTAGCCCGACAGGGGACCACTATAATTCACCCCTCCACTTT
CDR3: CASSPTGDHYNSPLHF

J: TRBJ1-1
V: TRBV5-6
D: -
size: -
length: 11
DNA: TGTGCCAGCAGCCTAGGCACTGAAGCTTTCTTT
CDR3: CASSLGTEAFF

J: TRBJ2-3
V: TRBV19
D: -
size: -
length: 15
DNA: TGTGCCAGTAGTATTTCCCCAGTCGGCACAGATACGCAGTATTTT
CDR3: CASSISPVGTDTQYF

J: TRBJ2-6
V: TRBV19
D: -
size: -
length: 16
DNA: TGTGCCAGTAGTATTTTGCCAGGCTCTGGGGCCAACGTCCTGACTTTC
CDR3: CASSILPGSGANVLTF

J: TRBJ1-2
V: TRBV4-1
D: -
size: -
length: 16
DNA: TGCGCCAGCAGCCAAGATAAGTCCCAGCTTACGAGGGGCTACACCTTC
CDR3: CASSQDKSQLTRGYTF

J: TRBJ1-2
V: TRBV12-3/TRBV12-4
D: -
size: -
length: 12
DNA: TGTGCCAGCAGTCCAGGGGTCTCTGGCTACACCTTC
CDR3: CASSPGVSGYTF

J: TRBJ1-5
V: TRBV21-1
D: -
size: -
length: 15
DNA: TGTGCCAGCAACATACAGAGAAATAGCAATCAGCCCCAGCATTTT
CDR3: CASNIQRNSNQPQHF

J: TRBJ2-3
V: TRBV6-1
D: TRBD1
size: -
length: 19
DNA: TGTGCCAGCAGTGAAGGGGCAGGGGGCCTTCGATGGAGCACAGATACGCAGTATTTT
CDR3: CASSEGAGGLRWSTDTQYF

J: TRBJ2-7
V: TRBV6-5
D: TRBD1
size: -
length: 14
DNA: TGTGCCAGCAGTCGGACAGGGCTGAACTACGAGCAGTACTTC
CDR3: CASSRTGLNYEQYF

J: TRBJ2-1
V: TRBV7-2
D: -
size: -
length: 11
DNA: TGTGCCAGCAGAAGCCGGGGTGAGCAGTTCTTC
CDR3: CASRSRGEQFF

J: TRBJ2-6
V: TRBV5-6
D: TRBD1
size: -
length: 15
DNA: TGTGCCAGCAGCACCACAGGGGCTGGGGCCAACGTCCTGACTTTC
CDR3: CASSTTGAGANVLTF

J: TRBJ2-7
V: TRBV6-2/TRBV6-3
D: TRBD2
size: -
length: 14
DNA: TGTGCCAGCAGCACCGGGACTAGCATCTACGAGCAGTACTTC
CDR3: CASSTGTSIYEQYF

J: TRBJ2-1
V: TRBV7-9
D: -
size: -
length: 13
DNA: TGTGCCAGCAGAGAGACTAGCTACAATGAGCAGTTCTTC
CDR3: CASRETSYNEQFF

J: TRBJ1-1
V: TRBV7-2
D: -
size: -
length: 14
DNA: TGTGCCAGCAGCTTTGCAGGGGATGTCACTGAAGCTTTCTTT
CDR3: CASSFAGDVTEAFF

J: TRBJ1-6
V: TRBV7-2
D: -
size: -
length: 17
DNA: TGTGCCAGCAGCTCTTTACTACGGGACAAAGGAAGCTCACCCCTCCACTTT
CDR3: CASSSLLRDKGSSPLHF

J: TRBJ1-5
V: TRBV19
D: -
size: -
length: 18
DNA: TGTGCCAGTGCCCTTCGGCAGGGGCGAATGGATAGCAATCAGCCCCAGCATTTT
CDR3: CASALRQGRMDSNQPQHF

J: TRBJ1-5
V: TRBV18
D: TRBD1
size: -
length: 17
DNA: TGTGCCAGCTCACCTAGATCGGACAGGGGAGTCAATCAGCCCCAGCATTTT
CDR3: CASSPRSDRGVNQPQHF